The source of this T cell receptor beta chain is a study of T cells expressing NK-cell markers. Study-level background: It was sorted CD3+CD56+NKG2C+, CD3+CD56+NKG2C- and CD3+CD56-NKG2C+ T cells that supplied the TCR beta repertoires.

Looked up from germline, CDR1 is SGHTA and CDR2 is FQGNSA. The CDR3 loop spans 15 amino acids. The authors made TCR beta cDNA libraries by 5'RACE template switching. This switching added a universal primer site and UMIs. Reanalyzing the 5' RACE reads, TCRdb keeps one entry per CDR3 protein, without DNA. The sample includes around 260,000 distinct CDR3 sequences. The specimen sequenced was blood T cells: a sorted CD56 or NKG2C T cell subset, CD4+ or CD8+ T cells, or bulk PBMC T cells (not recorded which). The sequence was obtained from a woman aged 18 to 75 in good health. The chain links TRBV7-2 to TRBJ1-6; TCRdb names TRBD1, which stays unverified in the absence of DNA. The CDR3 here is CASSPIPPYNSPLHF.